The clone carrying this TCR beta chain has at least ten counts. This entry belongs to a study of T cells in Graves' hyperthyroidism and ophthalmopathy. Background on the study: Staff took peripheral blood when the initial diagnosis was made, before any treatment began.

Orbital computed tomography, thyroid ultrasound, serum thyroxine and TRAb, and clinical symptoms together informed the diagnoses. Amplification of TCR beta CDR3 regions was performed using RNA transcripts as template. When the TCR CDR3 underwent first-round RT-PCR, the HTBI primer set was used. Each CDR3 protein is one row after TCRdb ran MiXCR on the multiplex PCR reads. Counted here are around 250,000 distinct CDR3 sequences, approximately 15% occurring once; the ten biggest clones make up about an eighth. Trimming removed 6 bases from V and 3 bases from J; junction bases left unmatched: 1. CDR1 is MDHEN, CDR2 SYDVKM, per germline. There are 12 residues in the CDR3.

The receptor comes from a woman aged 40-49 years with Graves' hyperthyroidism that later progressed to Graves' ophthalmopathy. The chain is built from TRBV28 and TRBJ2-5; the match to TRBD2 covers 7 bases. The sequencing input was blood. CDR3 sequence: CASRGGEETQYF. The CDR3 DNA is TGTGCCAGCAGGGGAGGGGAAGAGACCCAGTACTTC.